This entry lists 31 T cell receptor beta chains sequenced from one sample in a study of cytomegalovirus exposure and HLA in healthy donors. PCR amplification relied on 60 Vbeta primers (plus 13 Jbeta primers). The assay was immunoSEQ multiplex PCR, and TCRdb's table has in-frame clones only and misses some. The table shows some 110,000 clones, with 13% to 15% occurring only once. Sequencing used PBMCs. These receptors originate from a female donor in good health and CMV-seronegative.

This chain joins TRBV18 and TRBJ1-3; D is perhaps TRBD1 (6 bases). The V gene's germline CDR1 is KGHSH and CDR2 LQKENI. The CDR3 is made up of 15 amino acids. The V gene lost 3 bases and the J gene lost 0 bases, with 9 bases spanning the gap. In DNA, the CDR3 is TGTGCCAGCTCACCTACAGGGACCTCTGGAAACACCATATATTTT. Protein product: CASSPTGTSGNTIYF. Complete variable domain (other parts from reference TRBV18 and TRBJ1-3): NAGVMQNPRHLVRRRGQEARLRCSPMKGHSHVYWYRQLPEEGLKFMVYLQKENIIDESGMPKERFSAEFPKEGPSILRIQQVVRGDSAAYFCASSPTGTSGNTIYFGEGSWLTVV.

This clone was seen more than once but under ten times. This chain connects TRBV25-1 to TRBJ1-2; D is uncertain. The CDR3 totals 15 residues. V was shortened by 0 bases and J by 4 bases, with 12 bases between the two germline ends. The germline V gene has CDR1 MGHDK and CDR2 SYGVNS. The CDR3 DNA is TGTGCCAGCAGTGAATATAACGACATTAGCTATGGCTACACCTTC. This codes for CASSEYNDISYGYTF.

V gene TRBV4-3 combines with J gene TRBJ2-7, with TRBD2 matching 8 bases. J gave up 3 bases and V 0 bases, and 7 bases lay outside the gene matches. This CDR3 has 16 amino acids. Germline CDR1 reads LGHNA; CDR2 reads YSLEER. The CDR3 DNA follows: TGCGCCAGCAGCCAAGATCGGGCTAGCGGGTACTACGAGCAGTACTTC. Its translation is CASSQDRASGYYEQYF.

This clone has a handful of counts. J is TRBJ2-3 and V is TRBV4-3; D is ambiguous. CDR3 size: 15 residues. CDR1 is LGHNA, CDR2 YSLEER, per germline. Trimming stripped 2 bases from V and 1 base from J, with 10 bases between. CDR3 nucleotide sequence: TGCGCCAGCAGCCAATTCCTGACTCGCACAGATACGCAGTATTTT. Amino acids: CASSQFLTRTDTQYF.

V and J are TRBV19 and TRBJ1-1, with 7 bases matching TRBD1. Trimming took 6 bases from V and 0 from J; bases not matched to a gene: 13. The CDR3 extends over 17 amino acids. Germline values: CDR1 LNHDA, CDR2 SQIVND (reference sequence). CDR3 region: CASSVGGTERMNTEAFF. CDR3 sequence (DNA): TGTGCCAGTAGCGTAGGGGGGACAGAACGTATGAACACTGAAGCTTTCTTT. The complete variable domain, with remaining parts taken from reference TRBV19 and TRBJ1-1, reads DGGITQSPKYLFRKEGQNVTLSCEQNLNHDAMYWYRQDPGQGLRLIYYSQIVNDFQKGDIAEGYSVSREKKESFPLTVTSAQKNPTAFYLCASSVGGTERMNTEAFFGQGTRLTVV.

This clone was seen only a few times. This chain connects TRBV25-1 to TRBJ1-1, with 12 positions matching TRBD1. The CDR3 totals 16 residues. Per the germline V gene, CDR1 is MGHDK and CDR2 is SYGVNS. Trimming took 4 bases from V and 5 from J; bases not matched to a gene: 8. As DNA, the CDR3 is TGTGCCAGCAGTGCTCGGGACAGGGGGCGTGGGACTGAAGCTTTCTTT. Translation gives CASSARDRGRGTEAFF.

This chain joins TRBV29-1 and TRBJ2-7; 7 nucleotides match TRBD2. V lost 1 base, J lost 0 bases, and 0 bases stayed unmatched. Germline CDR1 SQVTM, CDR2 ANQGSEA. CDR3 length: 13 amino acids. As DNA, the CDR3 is TGCAGCGTTGAAGCTAGCGGCTCCTACGAGCAGTACTTC. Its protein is CSVEASGSYEQYF.

The CDR3 sequence: CASSPTRTSGRSNEQFF. CDR3 coding DNA: TGCGCCAGCAGCCCAACAAGGACTAGCGGGAGGTCCAATGAGCAGTTCTTC. J is TRBJ2-1 and V is TRBV5-1; 14 bases match TRBD2. This CDR3 is 17 amino acids long. CDR1 SGHRS and CDR2 YFSETQ come from the germline V gene. With V trimmed by 4 bases and J by 6 bases, 9 bases remained unmatched.

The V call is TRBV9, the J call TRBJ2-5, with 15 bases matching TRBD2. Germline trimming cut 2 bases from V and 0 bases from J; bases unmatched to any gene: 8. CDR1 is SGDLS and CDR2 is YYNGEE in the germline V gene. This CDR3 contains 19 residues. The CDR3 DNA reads TGTGCCAGCAGCGTCGGACTAGCGGGAGGGCGGGGGTACCAAGAGACCCAGTACTTC. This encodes CASSVGLAGGRGYQETQYF.

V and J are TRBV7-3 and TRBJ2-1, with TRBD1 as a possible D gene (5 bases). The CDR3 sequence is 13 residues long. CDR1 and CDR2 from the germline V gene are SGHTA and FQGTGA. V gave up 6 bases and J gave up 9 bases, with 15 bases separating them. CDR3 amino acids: CASSSHPQGEQFF. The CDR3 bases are TGTGCCAGCAGTTCACACCCGCAGGGTGAGCAGTTCTTC. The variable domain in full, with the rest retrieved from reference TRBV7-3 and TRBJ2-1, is GAGVSQTPSNKVTEKGKYVELRCDPISGHTALYWYRQSLGQGPEFLIYFQGTGAADDSGLPNDRFFAVRPEGSVSTLKIQRTERGDSAVYLCASSSHPQGEQFFGPGTRLTVL.

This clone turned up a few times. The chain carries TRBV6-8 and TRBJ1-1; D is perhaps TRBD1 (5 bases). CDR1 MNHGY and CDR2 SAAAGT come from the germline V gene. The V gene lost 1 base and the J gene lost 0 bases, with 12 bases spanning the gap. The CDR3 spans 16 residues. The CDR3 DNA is TGTGCCAGCAGTTACTTAGGGGTCTGGTTGAACACTGAAGCTTTCTTT. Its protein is CASSYLGVWLNTEAFF.

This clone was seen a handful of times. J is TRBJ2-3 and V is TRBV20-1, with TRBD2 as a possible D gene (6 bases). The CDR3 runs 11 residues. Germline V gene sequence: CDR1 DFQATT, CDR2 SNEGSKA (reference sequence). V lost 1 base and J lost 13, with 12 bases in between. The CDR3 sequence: CSARGRRLEYF. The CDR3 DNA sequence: TGCAGTGCTAGAGGTCGGCGACTAGAGTATTTT.

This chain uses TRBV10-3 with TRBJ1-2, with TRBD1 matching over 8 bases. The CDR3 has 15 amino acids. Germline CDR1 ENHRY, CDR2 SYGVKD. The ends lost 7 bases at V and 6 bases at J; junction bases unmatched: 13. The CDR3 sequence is CAIIGQGSGNDGYTF. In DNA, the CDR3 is TGTGCCATCATCGGACAGGGAAGCGGTAATGATGGCTACACCTTC.

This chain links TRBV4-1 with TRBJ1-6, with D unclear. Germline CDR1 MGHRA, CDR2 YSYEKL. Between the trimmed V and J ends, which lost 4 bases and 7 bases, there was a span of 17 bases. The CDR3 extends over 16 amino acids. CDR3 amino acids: CASSPMPGRWNSPLHF. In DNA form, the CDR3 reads TGCGCCAGCAGCCCGATGCCCGGGAGGTGGAATTCACCCCTCCACTTT.

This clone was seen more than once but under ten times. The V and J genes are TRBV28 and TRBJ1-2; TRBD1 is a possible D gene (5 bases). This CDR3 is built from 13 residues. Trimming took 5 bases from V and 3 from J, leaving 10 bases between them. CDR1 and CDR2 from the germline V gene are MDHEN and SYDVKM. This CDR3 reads CASSLGLYYGYTF. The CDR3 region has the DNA TGTGCCAGCAGTCTGGGACTCTACTATGGCTACACCTTC.

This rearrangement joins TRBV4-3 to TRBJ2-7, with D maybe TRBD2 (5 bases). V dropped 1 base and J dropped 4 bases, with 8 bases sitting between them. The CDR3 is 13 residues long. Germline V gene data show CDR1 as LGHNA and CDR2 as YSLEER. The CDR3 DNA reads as TGCGCCAGCAGCCAAGTCCGGGATTACGAGCAGTACTTC. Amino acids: CASSQVRDYEQYF.

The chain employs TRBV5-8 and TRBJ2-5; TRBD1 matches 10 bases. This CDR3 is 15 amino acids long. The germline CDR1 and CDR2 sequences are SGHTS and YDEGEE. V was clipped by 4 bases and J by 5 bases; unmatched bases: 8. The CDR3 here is CASSLRTGGVETQYF. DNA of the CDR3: TGTGCCAGCAGCCTACGGACAGGGGGTGTGGAGACCCAGTACTTC.

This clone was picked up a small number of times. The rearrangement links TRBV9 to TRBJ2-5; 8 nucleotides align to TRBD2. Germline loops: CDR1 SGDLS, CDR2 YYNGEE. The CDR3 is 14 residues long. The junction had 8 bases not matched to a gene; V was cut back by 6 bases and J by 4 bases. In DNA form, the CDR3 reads TGTGCCAGCACCAAGACTAGCGCGATAGAGACCCAGTACTTC. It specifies CASTKTSAIETQYF.

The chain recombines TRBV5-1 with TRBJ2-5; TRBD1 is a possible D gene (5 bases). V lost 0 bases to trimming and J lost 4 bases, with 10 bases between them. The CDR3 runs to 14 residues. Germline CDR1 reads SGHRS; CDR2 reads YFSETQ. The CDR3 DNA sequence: TGCGCCAGCAGCTTGGCCCGCCAGGGAGAGACCCAGTACTTC. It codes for CASSLARQGETQYF.

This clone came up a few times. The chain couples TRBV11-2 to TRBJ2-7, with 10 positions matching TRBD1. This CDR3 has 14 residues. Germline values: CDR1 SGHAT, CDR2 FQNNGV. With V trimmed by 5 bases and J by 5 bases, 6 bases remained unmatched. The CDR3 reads CASSPRDRGHEQYF. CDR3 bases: TGTGCCAGCAGCCCCCGGGACAGGGGCCACGAGCAGTACTTC.

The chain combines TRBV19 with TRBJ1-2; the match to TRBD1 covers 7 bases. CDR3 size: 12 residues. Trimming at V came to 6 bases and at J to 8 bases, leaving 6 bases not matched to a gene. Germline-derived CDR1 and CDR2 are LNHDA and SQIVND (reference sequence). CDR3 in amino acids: CASRQGIWGYTF. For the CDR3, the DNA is TGTGCCAGTAGACAGGGGATTTGGGGCTACACCTTC.

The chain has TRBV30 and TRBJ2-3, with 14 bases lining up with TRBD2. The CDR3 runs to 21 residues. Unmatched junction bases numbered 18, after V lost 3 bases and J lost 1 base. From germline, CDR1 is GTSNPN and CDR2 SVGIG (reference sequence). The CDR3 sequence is CAWRHGGTSGGSRYGTDTQYF. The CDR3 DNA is TGTGCCTGGAGACACGGGGGGACTAGCGGGGGTTCTCGTTATGGCACAGATACGCAGTATTTT.

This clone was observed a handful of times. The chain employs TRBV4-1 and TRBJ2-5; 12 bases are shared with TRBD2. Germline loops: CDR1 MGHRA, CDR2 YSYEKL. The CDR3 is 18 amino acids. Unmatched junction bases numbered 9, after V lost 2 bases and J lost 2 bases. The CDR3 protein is CASSQNSRLAGAQETQYF. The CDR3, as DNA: TGCGCCAGCAGCCAAAATAGCCGACTAGCGGGGGCTCAAGAGACCCAGTACTTC.

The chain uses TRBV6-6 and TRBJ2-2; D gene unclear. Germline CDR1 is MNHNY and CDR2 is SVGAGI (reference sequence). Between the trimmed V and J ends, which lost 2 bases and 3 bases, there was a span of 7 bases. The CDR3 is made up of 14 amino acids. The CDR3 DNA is TGTGCCAGCAGTTACGAGGTTTACACCGGGGAGCTGTTTTTT. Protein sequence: CASSYEVYTGELFF.

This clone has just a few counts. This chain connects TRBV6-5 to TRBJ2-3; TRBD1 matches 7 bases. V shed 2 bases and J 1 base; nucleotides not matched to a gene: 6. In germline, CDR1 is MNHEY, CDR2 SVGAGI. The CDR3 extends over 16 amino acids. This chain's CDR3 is CASSYLRGKGTDTQYF. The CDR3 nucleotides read TGTGCCAGCAGTTACCTCAGGGGGAAGGGCACAGATACGCAGTATTTT.

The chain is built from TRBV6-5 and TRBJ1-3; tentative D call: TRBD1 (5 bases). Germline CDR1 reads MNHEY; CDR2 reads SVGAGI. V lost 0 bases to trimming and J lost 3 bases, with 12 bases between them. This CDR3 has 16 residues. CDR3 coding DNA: TGTGCCAGCAGTTACTCGCCCAGGGCAGGTGGAAACACCATATATTTT. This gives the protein CASSYSPRAGGNTIYF.

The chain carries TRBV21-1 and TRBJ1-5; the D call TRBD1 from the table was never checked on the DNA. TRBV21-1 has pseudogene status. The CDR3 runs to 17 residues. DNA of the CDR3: TGTGCCAGCAGCAAGAGGGACAGGGGGTACAGCAATCAGCCCCAGCATTTT. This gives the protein CASSKRDRGYSNQPQHF.

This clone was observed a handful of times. CDR3 region: CASSHRDREGGYTF. CDR3 DNA sequence: TGTGCCAGCAGCCACCGGGACCGGGAGGGAGGCTACACCTTC. The V gene is TRBV6-6, the J gene TRBJ1-2; D might be TRBD1 (5 bases). The V end lost 6 bases, the J end lost 8 bases, and 19 bases lay between the germline ends. The CDR3 totals 14 residues. Germline CDR1 and CDR2: MNHNY and SVGAGI (reference sequence).

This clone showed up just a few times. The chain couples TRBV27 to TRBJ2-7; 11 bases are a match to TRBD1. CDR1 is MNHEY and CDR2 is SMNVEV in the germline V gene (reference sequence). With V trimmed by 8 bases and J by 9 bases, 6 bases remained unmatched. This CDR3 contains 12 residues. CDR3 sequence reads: CASGTGGVRQYF. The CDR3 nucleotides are TGTGCCAGCGGGACAGGGGGGGTTCGGCAGTACTTC.

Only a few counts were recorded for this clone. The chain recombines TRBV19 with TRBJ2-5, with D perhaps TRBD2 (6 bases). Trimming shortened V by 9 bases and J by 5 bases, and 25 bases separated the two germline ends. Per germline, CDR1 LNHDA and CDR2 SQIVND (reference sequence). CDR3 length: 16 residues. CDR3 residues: CASQDTSLTRRETQYF. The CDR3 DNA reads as TGTGCCAGCCAAGACACATCCTTGACTAGACGGGAGACCCAGTACTTC.

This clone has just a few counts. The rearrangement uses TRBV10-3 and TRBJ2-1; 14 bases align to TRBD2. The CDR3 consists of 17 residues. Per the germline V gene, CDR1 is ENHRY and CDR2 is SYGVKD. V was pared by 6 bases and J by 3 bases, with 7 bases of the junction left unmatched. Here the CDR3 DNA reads TGTGCCATCAGGTCGGGACTAGCGGGAGTCGACTACAATGAGCAGTTCTTC. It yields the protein CAIRSGLAGVDYNEQFF.